This paragraph reports one TCR beta chain. This specimen comes from a study of blood T cell repertoires in COVID-19. Study overall: Italy, Spain and the United States were the sources of the convalescent and acute COVID-19 samples. PBMCs, B-cell-depleted T cells, or T cells provided the cDNA or gDNA that made up the material.

The V gene end was trimmed by 5 bases and the J gene end by 7 bases; junction bases not matched to a gene: 7. This CDR3 region has 14 residues. The germline gives CDR1 SEHNR, CDR2 FQNEAQ (reference sequence). In the source study's methods: Amplifying reference gene primers gave estimates of nucleated cell counts. TCRdb's table, derived via immunoSEQ multiplex PCR, lists solely in-frame clones and lacks some. The V and J calls and the clone size are those of that table, but D and trimming were determined from the DNA. Of about 10,000 clones in the sample, 75% to 95% were seen once. The TCR was taken from a woman aged 50 to 60 with active COVID-19. The chain links TRBV7-9 to TRBJ2-1, with 8 bases identical to TRBD2. The source material was peripheral blood. CDR3 DNA sequence: TGTGCCAGCAGCGCAGCGCTAGCGGGTAATGAGCAGTTCTTC. The encoded protein is CASSAALAGNEQFF.